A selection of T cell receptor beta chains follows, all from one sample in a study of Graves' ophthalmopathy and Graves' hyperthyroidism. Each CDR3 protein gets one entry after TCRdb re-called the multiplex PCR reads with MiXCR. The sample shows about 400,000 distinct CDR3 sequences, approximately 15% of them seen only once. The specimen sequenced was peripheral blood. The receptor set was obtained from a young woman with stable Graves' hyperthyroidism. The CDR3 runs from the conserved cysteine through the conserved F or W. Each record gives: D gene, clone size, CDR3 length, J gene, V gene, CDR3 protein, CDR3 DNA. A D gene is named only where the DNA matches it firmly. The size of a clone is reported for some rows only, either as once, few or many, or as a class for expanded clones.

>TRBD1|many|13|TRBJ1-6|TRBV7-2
CASSFEDRAPLHF
TGTGCCAGCAGCTTTGAGGACAGGGCCCCCCTCCACTTT
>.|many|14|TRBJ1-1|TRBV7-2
CASSSDMRNTEAFF
TGTGCCAGCAGCTCCGATATGAGGAACACTGAAGCTTTCTTT
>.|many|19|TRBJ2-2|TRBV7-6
CASSSQDPWAQGDTGELFF
TGTGCCAGCAGCTCACAGGACCCGTGGGCACAGGGAGACACCGGGGAGCTGTTTTTT
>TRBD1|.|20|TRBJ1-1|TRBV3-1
CASSPDGRRQGRRGNTEAFF
TGTGCCAGCAGCCCCGATGGAAGGAGACAGGGGAGGAGAGGGAACACTGAAGCTTTCTTT
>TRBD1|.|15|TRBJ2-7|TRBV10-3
CAISENRGFSYEQYF
TGTGCCATCAGTGAGAACAGGGGATTCTCCTACGAGCAGTACTTC
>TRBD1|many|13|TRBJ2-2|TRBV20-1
CRGQDSSTGELFF
TGCAGGGGACAGGACAGTAGCACCGGGGAGCTGTTTTTT
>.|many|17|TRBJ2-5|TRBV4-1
CASSAVGGGPEGETQYF
TGCGCCAGCAGCGCCGTCGGCGGGGGCCCCGAAGGGGAGACCCAGTACTTC
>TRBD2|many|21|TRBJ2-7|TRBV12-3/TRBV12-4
CASSLARGLRLTSSFYLEQYF
TGTGCCAGCAGTTTAGCGCGGGGGTTAAGGCTTACCTCGAGCTTCTACCTCGAGCAGTACTTC
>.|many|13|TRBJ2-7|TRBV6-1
CASSEALGLQQYF
TGTGCCAGCAGTGAAGCTCTGGGTTTACAGCAGTACTTC
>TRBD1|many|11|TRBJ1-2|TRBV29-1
CSVKRGHGYTF
TGCAGCGTTAAAAGGGGGCATGGCTACACCTTC
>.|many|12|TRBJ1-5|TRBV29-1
CSVEGPNQPQHF
TGCAGCGTTGAAGGGCCGAATCAGCCCCAGCATTTT
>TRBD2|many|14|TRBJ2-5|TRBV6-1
CASHPSGGAETQYF
TGTGCCAGCCACCCCAGCGGGGGGGCTGAGACCCAGTACTTC
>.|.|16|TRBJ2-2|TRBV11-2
CASSLVGDFPTGELFF
TGTGCCAGCAGCTTAGTAGGGGACTTCCCCACCGGGGAGCTGTTTTTT
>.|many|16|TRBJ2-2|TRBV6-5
CASSYSGGLNTGELFF
TGTGCCAGCAGTTACAGTGGGGGGCTGAACACCGGGGAGCTGTTTTTT
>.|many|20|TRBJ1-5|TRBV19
CASSRAIRVSALYSNQPQHF
TGTGCCAGTAGTCGAGCGATCAGGGTGTCGGCGCTTTATAGCAATCAGCCCCAGCATTTT
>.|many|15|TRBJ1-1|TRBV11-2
CASSLGVRGNTEAFF
TGTGCCAGCAGCTTAGGGGTACGAGGTAACACTGAAGCTTTCTTT
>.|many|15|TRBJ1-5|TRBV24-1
CATSEGGTRNQPQHF
TGTGCCACCAGTGAGGGCGGTACCCGCAATCAGCCCCAGCATTTT
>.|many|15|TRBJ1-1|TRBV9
CASSVGQSGATEAFF
TGTGCCAGCAGCGTAGGACAGTCTGGGGCGACTGAAGCTTTCTTT
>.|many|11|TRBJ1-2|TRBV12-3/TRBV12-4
CASSGHVGYTF
TGTGCCAGCAGCGGACATGTCGGCTACACCTTC
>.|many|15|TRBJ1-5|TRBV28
CASSPRGLSNQPQHF
TGTGCCAGCAGCCCACGGGGGTTAAGCAATCAGCCCCAGCATTTT
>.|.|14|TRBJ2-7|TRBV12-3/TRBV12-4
CASSLQGTLYEQYF
TGTGCCAGCAGTCTACAGGGGACTCTCTACGAGCAGTACTTC
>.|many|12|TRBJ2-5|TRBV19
CASRDASETQYF
TGTGCCAGTAGGGACGCCTCGGAGACCCAGTACTTC
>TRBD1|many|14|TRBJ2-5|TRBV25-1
CASSDYRGSETQYF
TGTGCCAGCAGTGACTACAGGGGGAGCGAGACCCAGTACTTC
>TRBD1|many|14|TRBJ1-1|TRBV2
CASSKQGVDTEAFF
TGTGCCAGCAGCAAACAGGGGGTTGACACTGAAGCTTTCTTT
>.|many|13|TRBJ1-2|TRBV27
CASSLTGSYGYTF
TGTGCCAGCAGTCTGACAGGTTCCTATGGCTACACCTTC
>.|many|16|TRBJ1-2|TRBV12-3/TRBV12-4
CASSDQTGTIYYGYTF
TGTGCCAGCAGTGACCAAACCGGGACAATATACTATGGCTACACCTTC
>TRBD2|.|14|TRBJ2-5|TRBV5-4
CASSRGGDQETQYF
TGTGCCAGCAGCCGGGGGGGAGATCAAGAGACCCAGTACTTC
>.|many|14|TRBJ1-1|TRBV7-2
CASSWAGSGGEAFF
TGTGCCAGCAGCTGGGCAGGCTCGGGGGGTGAAGCTTTCTTT
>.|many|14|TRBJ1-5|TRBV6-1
CASSDRDSNQPQHF
TGTGCCAGCAGTGACAGGGATAGCAATCAGCCCCAGCATTTT
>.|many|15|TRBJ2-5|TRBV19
CASSIGDRYQETQYF
TGTGCCAGTAGTATAGGAGACAGGTACCAAGAGACCCAGTACTTC
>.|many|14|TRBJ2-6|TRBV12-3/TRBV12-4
CASSTGSGANVLTF
TGTGCCAGCAGTACAGGGTCTGGGGCCAACGTCCTGACTTTC
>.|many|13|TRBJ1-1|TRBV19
CASSTQTGTEAFF
TGTGCCAGTAGTACGCAGACAGGCACTGAAGCTTTCTTT
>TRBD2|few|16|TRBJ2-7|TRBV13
CASSPYGGSGAGEQYF
TGTGCCAGCAGCCCCTACGGGGGTAGCGGGGCGGGCGAGCAGTACTTC
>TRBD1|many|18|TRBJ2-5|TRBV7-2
CASSLAKRTGTSGETQYF
TGTGCCAGCAGCTTAGCCAAGAGGACAGGGACCTCTGGGGAGACCCAGTACTTC
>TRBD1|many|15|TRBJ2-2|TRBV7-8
CASSSRGLLAGELFF
TGTGCCAGCAGCTCGAGGGGGCTATTAGCCGGGGAGCTGTTTTTT
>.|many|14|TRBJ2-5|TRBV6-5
CASSYQGGGETQYF
TGTGCCAGCAGTTACCAGGGCGGAGGGGAGACCCAGTACTTC
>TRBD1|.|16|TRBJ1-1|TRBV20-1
CSARGKWKGANTEAFF
TGCAGTGCTAGAGGGAAATGGAAGGGGGCTAACACTGAAGCTTTCTTT
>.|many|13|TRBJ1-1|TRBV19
CASSMRQPTEAFF
TGTGCCAGTAGTATGCGACAGCCCACTGAAGCTTTCTTT
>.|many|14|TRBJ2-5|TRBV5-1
CASRMGPEQETQYF
TGCGCCAGCAGGATGGGACCGGAGCAAGAGACCCAGTACTTC
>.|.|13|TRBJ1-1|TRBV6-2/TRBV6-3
CASSYDPRVEAFF
TGTGCCAGCAGTTACGATCCCAGGGTTGAAGCTTTCTTT